This TCR beta chain appears in the sequencing data of a study of T cell repertoires in cytomegalovirus infection. Study overall: CMV infection together with matching HLA type was indicated by public TCR beta signatures.

Concerning this clonotype itself: Its antigen is undetermined.

The ends were cut back, 4 bases at V and 6 bases at J, with 10 bases in the middle. The CDR3 is made up of 12 amino acids. Germline V CDR1 and CDR2: DFQATT, SNEGSKA (reference sequence). Each CDR3 protein gets one entry after TCRdb re-called the reads with MiXCR. The sample contains tens of thousands of distinct CDR3 sequences, 20% to 25% of which appear only once. Sequences were obtained from PBMCs, sequenced either directly or after in vitro stimulation (not recorded which). J is TRBJ2-1 and V is TRBV20-1; D possibly matches TRBD1 or TRBD2 (6 bases each). This TCR derives from a human donor in good health (CMV status not recorded). Some clones in this sample may be carry-over from other donors' samples. The CDR3 DNA is TGCAGTGCTATCCCGGGGGCCAATGAGCAGTTCTTC. As protein: CSAIPGANEQFF.